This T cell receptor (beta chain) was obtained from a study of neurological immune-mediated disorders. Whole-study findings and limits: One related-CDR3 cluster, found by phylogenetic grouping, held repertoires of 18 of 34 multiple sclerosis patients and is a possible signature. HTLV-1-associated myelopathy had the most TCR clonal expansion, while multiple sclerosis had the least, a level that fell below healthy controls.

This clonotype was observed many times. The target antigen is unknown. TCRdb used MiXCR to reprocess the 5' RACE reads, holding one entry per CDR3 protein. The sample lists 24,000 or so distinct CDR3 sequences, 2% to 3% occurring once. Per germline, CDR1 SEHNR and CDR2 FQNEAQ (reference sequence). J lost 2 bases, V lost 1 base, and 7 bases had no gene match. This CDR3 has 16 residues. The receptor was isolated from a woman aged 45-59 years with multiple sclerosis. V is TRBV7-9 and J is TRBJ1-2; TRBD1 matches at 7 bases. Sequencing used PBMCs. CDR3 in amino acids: CASSLGGQPYNYGYTF. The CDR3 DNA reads TGTGCCAGCAGCTTAGGGGGACAGCCCTACAACTATGGCTACACCTTC. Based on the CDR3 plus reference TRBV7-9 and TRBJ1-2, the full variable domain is DTGVSQNPRHKITKRGQNVTFRCDPISEHNRLYWYRQTLGQGPEFLTYFQNEAQLEKSRLLSDRFSAERPKGSFSTLEIQRTEQGDSAMYLCASSLGGQPYNYGYTFGSGTRLTVV.